This T cell receptor beta chain originates from a study of T-cell reconstitution after alpha-beta-depleted transplantation in children. The study, taken as a whole, reports: At one year after transplant, newly produced T cells mostly accounted for T-cell counts and diversity.

This clonotype was seen a handful of times. Its specificity is not known. A TCRbeta library incorporating unique molecular identifiers was prepared. One entry per CDR3 protein results from TCRdb running MiXCR on the PCR reads. The table has approximately 500,000 distinct CDR3 sequences, roughly 27% seen once. Between the trimmed V and J ends, which lost 3 bases and 5 bases, there was a span of 20 bases. This CDR3 is 16 amino acids long. Per germline, CDR1 SGHRS and CDR2 YFSETQ. The chain links TRBV5-1 to TRBJ1-1; TRBD1 might be the D (6 bases). The sequence was obtained from a boy under two years old with Wiskott-Aldrich syndrome, due to receive a stem cell transplant. The source material was PBMCs, sampled before TCRalphabeta/CD19-depleted stem cell transplant. As DNA, the CDR3 is TGCGCCAGCAGCTATTACCCAGGGACATCGGGGACTGAAGCTTTCTTT. This codes for CASSYYPGTSGTEAFF.